This is a list of T cell receptor beta chains from one sample in a study of blood T cell repertoires in COVID-19. TCRdb's copy holds only in-frame clones and misses some; the assay was immunoSEQ multiplex PCR. The sample has 150,000 or so clones, more than 70% seen once. What was sequenced was peripheral blood. The receptors were gathered from a human donor in a cohort sampled during active COVID-19. CDR3s include the opening cysteine and the closing phenylalanine or tryptophan. Each record gives: D gene, V gene, clone size, CDR3 length, J gene, CDR3 DNA, CDR3 protein. A D gene is named only where the DNA matches it firmly. Clone size is shown for a subset of rows, as once, few, many or a class of expanded clone.

D gene: TRBD2
V gene: TRBV5-1
clone size: .
CDR3 length: 17
J gene: TRBJ2-2
CDR3 DNA: TGCGCCAGCAGCTGGGGACTAGCGGTCCGGAACACCGGGGAGCTGTTTTTT
CDR3 protein: CASSWGLAVRNTGELFF

D gene: .
V gene: TRBV28
clone size: few
CDR3 length: 12
J gene: TRBJ2-7
CDR3 DNA: TGTGCCAGCAGTTCCAGGGGCTGGGAGCAGTACTTC
CDR3 protein: CASSSRGWEQYF

D gene: .
V gene: TRBV18
clone size: .
CDR3 length: 13
J gene: TRBJ2-5
CDR3 DNA: TGTGCCAGCTCACTTAGAGGACAAGAGACCCAGTACTTC
CDR3 protein: CASSLRGQETQYF

D gene: .
V gene: TRBV27
clone size: .
CDR3 length: 12
J gene: TRBJ1-2
CDR3 DNA: TGTGCCAGCAGTCGGGGGAACTATGGCTACACCTTC
CDR3 protein: CASSRGNYGYTF

D gene: .
V gene: TRBV11-2
clone size: few
CDR3 length: 15
J gene: TRBJ1-4
CDR3 DNA: TGTGCCAGCAGGCCCACGGGTACATCGGGTGAAAAACTGTTTTTT
CDR3 protein: CASRPTGTSGEKLFF

D gene: .
V gene: TRBV19
clone size: .
CDR3 length: 14
J gene: TRBJ1-1
CDR3 DNA: TGTGCCAGTAGTCTGACCCAGGGTGGTACTGAAGCTTTCTTT
CDR3 protein: CASSLTQGGTEAFF

D gene: .
V gene: TRBV25-1
clone size: .
CDR3 length: 14
J gene: TRBJ1-1
CDR3 DNA: TGTGCCAGCAGCCATCCAGGGGTGAACACTGAAGCTTTCTTT
CDR3 protein: CASSHPGVNTEAFF

D gene: .
V gene: TRBV28
clone size: .
CDR3 length: 15
J gene: TRBJ1-2
CDR3 DNA: TGTGCCAGCAGTCCTGGGGGGTCAGGTCTAAATGGCTACACCTTC
CDR3 protein: CASSPGGSGLNGYTF

D gene: .
V gene: TRBV9
clone size: .
CDR3 length: 14
J gene: TRBJ1-6
CDR3 DNA: TGTGCCAGCAGCCCTCGACACCACAATTCACCCCTCCACTTT
CDR3 protein: CASSPRHHNSPLHF

D gene: .
V gene: TRBV19
clone size: once
CDR3 length: 14
J gene: TRBJ2-2
CDR3 DNA: TGTGCCAGTAGTATTTGGGGGCTAACCGGGGAGCTGTTTTTT
CDR3 protein: CASSIWGLTGELFF

D gene: .
V gene: TRBV7-2
clone size: .
CDR3 length: 15
J gene: TRBJ2-2
CDR3 DNA: TGTGCCAGCAGCTTAGTACAGGTCAACACCGGGGAGCTGTTTTTT
CDR3 protein: CASSLVQVNTGELFF

D gene: .
V gene: TRBV6-2/TRBV6-3
clone size: .
CDR3 length: 14
J gene: TRBJ1-1
CDR3 DNA: TGTGCCAGCAGCCGTCAGGGGTTCGGCACTGAAGCTTTCTTT
CDR3 protein: CASSRQGFGTEAFF

D gene: TRBD2
V gene: TRBV29-1
clone size: .
CDR3 length: 14
J gene: TRBJ2-5
CDR3 DNA: TGCAGCGTTGCACTAGCGGGGGGGCAAGAGACCCAGTACTTC
CDR3 protein: CSVALAGGQETQYF